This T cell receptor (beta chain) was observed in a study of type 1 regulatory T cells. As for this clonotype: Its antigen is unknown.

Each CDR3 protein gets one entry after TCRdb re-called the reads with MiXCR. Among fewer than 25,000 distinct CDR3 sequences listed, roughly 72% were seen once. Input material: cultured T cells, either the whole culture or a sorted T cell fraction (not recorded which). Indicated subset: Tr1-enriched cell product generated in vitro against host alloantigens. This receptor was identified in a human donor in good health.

The CDR3 here is CASSLGSSNYGYTF. The DNA of the CDR3 is TGTGCCAGCAGTTTAGGTAGTAGCAACTATGGCTACACCTTC. The rearrangement links TRBV12-3 or TRBV12-4 to TRBJ1-2, with D unclear. Trimming removed 1 base at V and 2 bases at J, with 8 bases between. The CDR3 length is 14 residues.